The 10 T cell receptor beta chains given below trace back to one sample, sequenced in a study of CD8 T cells in Susac syndrome. An input of about 0.5 to 1 ug of RNA was subjected to reverse transcription using random hexamers. TCRdb re-analysed the immunoSEQ multiplex PCR reads in MiXCR, keeping a single row per CDR3 protein. The sample yields some 450,000 distinct CDR3 sequences, approximately 89% seen once. The sequenced sample was CD8+ T cells from PBMCs. The receptors here all came from a human donor with multiple sclerosis.

The CDR3 bases are TGTGCTAGTGGTTCGGGTGACGGACCCCCCGATTCACCCCTCCACTTT. Amino acids: CASGSGDGPPDSPLHF. This sequence joins TRBV12-5 and TRBJ1-6; D is ambiguous. V lost 4 bases to trimming and J lost 8 bases, with 18 bases between them. Germline CDR1 reads LGHNT; CDR2 reads FRNRAP. This CDR3 region has 16 residues.

The chain joins TRBV11-2 to TRBJ1-5, with TRBD1 as a possible D gene (5 bases). The CDR3 spans 15 residues. Trimming stripped 7 bases from V and 0 bases from J, with 13 bases between. Germline V gene lookup returns CDR1 SGHAT and CDR2 FQNNGV. In DNA, the CDR3 is TGTGCCAGCACCCCAGGGCCTTATAGCAATCAGCCCCAGCATTTT. It codes for CASTPGPYSNQPQHF.

J is TRBJ2-2 and V is TRBV5-5; 9 bases align to TRBD2. The CDR3 totals 17 residues. Germline loops: CDR1 SGHKS, CDR2 YYEKEE (reference sequence). Trimming removed 6 bases from V and 4 bases from J; junction bases left unmatched: 13. CDR3 amino acids: CASNPIAGERPTGELFF. The CDR3 DNA sequence: TGTGCCAGCAACCCAATAGCGGGAGAAAGACCCACCGGGGAGCTGTTTTTT.

V usage is TRBV6-6 and J usage is TRBJ1-2, with D possibly matching TRBD1 (5 bases). V lost 5 bases and J 7 bases, leaving 11 bases between the germline ends. The CDR3 consists of 12 residues. Germline values: CDR1 MNHNY, CDR2 SVGAGI (reference sequence). The CDR3 sequence is CASSQEGFGYTF. CDR3 DNA sequence: TGTGCCAGCAGTCAAGAGGGGTTTGGCTACACCTTC.

This chain connects TRBV5-6 to TRBJ2-7; 8 bases are shared with TRBD2. The CDR3 loop spans 14 amino acids. V lost 3 bases and J lost 2; bases outside the gene matches: 4. The germline V gene encodes CDR1 SGHDT and CDR2 YYEEEE. The CDR3 protein is CASSYDGGAYEQYF. The CDR3 coding sequence is TGTGCCAGCAGCTACGACGGGGGGGCCTACGAGCAGTACTTC.

This sequence joins TRBV27 and TRBJ2-1; no clear D gene. V shed 6 bases and J shed 0 bases, with 9 bases lying between them. Germline CDR1 and CDR2: MNHEY and SMNVEV (reference sequence). This CDR3 has 14 residues. CDR3 loop: CASSSGPSYNEQFF. The CDR3 region has the DNA TGTGCCAGCAGCTCCGGGCCCTCCTACAATGAGCAGTTCTTC.

The rearrangement uses TRBV4-1 and TRBJ2-7; D is ambiguous. The CDR3 is made up of 13 amino acids. V lost 4 bases to trimming and J lost 5 bases, with 12 bases between them. Germline values: CDR1 MGHRA, CDR2 YSYEKL. The CDR3 DNA sequence: TGCGCCAGCAGCCCGCCGGGTCCACACGAGCAGTACTTC. Residues: CASSPPGPHEQYF.

The chain uses TRBV15 and TRBJ2-5, with no clear D. CDR1 and CDR2 (germline): LNHNV, YYDKDF (reference sequence). The CDR3 has 13 amino acids. V lost 2 bases, J lost 1 base, and 5 bases lay in between. In nucleotides, the CDR3 is TGTGCCACCAGCAGATCCCGCCAAGAGACCCAGTACTTC. Translation gives CATSRSRQETQYF.

Here the CDR3 DNA reads TGTGCCAGCAGCGTAAAGGGGGCTCTGTGGACCCCGAACACTGAAGCTTTCTTT. Its translation is CASSVKGALWTPNTEAFF. The J gene is TRBJ1-1, the V gene TRBV11-2; TRBD1 matches 7 bases. With 5 bases clipped from V and 1 base from J, the junction kept 16 bases outside the gene matches. This CDR3 has 18 residues. Germline CDR1 reads SGHAT; CDR2 reads FQNNGV.

This clonotype occurred once. This chain connects TRBV14 to TRBJ2-2; 9 positions match TRBD2. The length of the CDR3 is 17 residues. J was trimmed by 2 bases and V by 2 bases; bases with no gene match: 6. CDR1 is SGHDN and CDR2 is FVKESK in the germline V gene. This CDR3 reads CASSQLAGVVNTGELFF. The CDR3 nucleotides read TGTGCCAGCAGCCAATTAGCGGGAGTGGTAAACACCGGGGAGCTGTTTTTT.